Here is one T cell receptor (beta chain) with its context. The antigen remains undetermined. This record belongs to a study of T cells after yellow fever vaccination. Study-wide points: Subsequent to the booster, the majority of primary-vaccination clones reappeared (around 96% CD4, 85% to 90% CD8).

Germline lookup yields CDR1 SGDLS and CDR2 YYNGEE. The CDR3 is made up of 13 amino acids. V was pared by 0 bases and J by 8 bases, with 11 bases between. In TCRdb, the 5' RACE reads were re-called with MiXCR into one record per CDR3 protein. Here the sample spans 340,000 or so distinct CDR3 sequences, around 12% being singletons. This rearrangement joins TRBV9 to TRBJ2-5; D call uncertain. The sequenced sample was CD4+ T cells sorted from PBMCs, obtained 15 days after the yellow fever booster vaccination. The TCR was taken from a man younger than 35 who received the YFV17D yellow fever vaccine. DNA of the CDR3: TGTGCCAGCAGCGTAGCAGCCTTGGGAACCCAGTACTTC. Its translation is CASSVAALGTQYF.